This T cell receptor (beta chain) was sequenced for a study of shared clonotypes between healthy human individuals. Germline CDR1 SGHRS, CDR2 YFSETQ. With 1 base removed from V and 1 base from J, the gap between germline ends came to 14 bases. This CDR3 is built from 16 residues. For this clone: Its antigen remains unknown.

Findings and caveats of the study: Naive CD4 clonotypes were shared across several donors at about 5.3%. Genetic and exposure-history diversity was limited by the small donor number.

CD45RO-negative, CCR7-selected cells formed the naive CD8 fraction, which excluded terminally differentiated effector memory CD45RA+ cells. Researchers ran the assay at a deep level. Authors' analysis steps: With immunoSEQ giving junction-only sequences and no quality scores, filtering differed. TCRdb keeps only in-frame clones here, not all; method: immunoSEQ multiplex PCR. V and J calls and clone size come straight from that table; D and trimming were deduced from the DNA. The sample shows some 2 million clones, about 94% of them seen only once. The clonotype comes from a man aged 18 to 29 in good health. V usage is TRBV5-1 and J usage is TRBJ1-1; no clear D. Sequenced input: naive CD8+ T cells sorted from blood. In nucleotides, the CDR3 is TGCGCCAGCAGCTTGAACCCTTTGAAGGGGAACACTGAAGCTTTCTTT. Encoded protein: CASSLNPLKGNTEAFF.